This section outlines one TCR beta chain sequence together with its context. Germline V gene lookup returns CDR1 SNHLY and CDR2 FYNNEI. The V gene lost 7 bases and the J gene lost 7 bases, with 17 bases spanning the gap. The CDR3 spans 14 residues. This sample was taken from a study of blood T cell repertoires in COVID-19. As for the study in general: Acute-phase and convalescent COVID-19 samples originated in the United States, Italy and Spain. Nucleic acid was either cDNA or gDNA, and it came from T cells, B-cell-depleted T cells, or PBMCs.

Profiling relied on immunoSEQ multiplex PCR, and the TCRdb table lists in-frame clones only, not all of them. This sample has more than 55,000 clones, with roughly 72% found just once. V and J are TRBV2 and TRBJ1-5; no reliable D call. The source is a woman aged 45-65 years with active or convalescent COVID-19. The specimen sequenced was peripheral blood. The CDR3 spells CASMILGTGQPQHF. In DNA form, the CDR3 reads TGTGCCAGCATGATTTTGGGTACGGGGCAGCCCCAGCATTTT. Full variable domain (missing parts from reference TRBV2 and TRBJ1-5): EPEVTQTPSHQVTQMGQEVILRCVPISNHLYFYWYRQILGQKVEFLVSFYNNEISEKSEIFDDQFSVERPDGSNFTLKIRSTKLEDSAMYFCASMILGTGQPQHFGDGTRLSIL.